This TCR beta chain was identified during a study of blood T cell repertoires in COVID-19 (dated by TCRdb to 2018 to 2021). Regarding the complete study: Collaborator samples came from the United States, Italy and Spain and covered acute and convalescent phases of COVID-19. The prospective study material was composed of cDNA or gDNA derived from T cells, B-cell-depleted T cells, or PBMCs. Subjects who had been exposed to COVID-19, were actively infected with it, or had recovered from it provided the deeply sampled blood TCRbeta repertoires that made up the dataset. The repertoires were made available in a free public database intended to serve as a resource for research on the immune response to SARS-CoV-2. The samples were drawn from two sources: the first 160 participants of the ongoing ImmuneRACE study, and 1,200 or so subjects contributed by 6 global collaborators. Sample metadata almost always included a de-identified subject ID, COVID-19 status, age in years and sex. HLA class I and class II types, where available, came from metadata supplied by the sample provider rather than from assay-based typing. What the work shows at the level of the full study, not this receptor alone: Clinical and demographic metadata were provided uncurated, with the amount varying by source and participant.

The immunoSEQ Assay, a bias-controlled multiplex PCR, was used to amplify TCRbeta CDR3 regions from genomic DNA. In the paper's pipeline: Within the assay, amplification of reference gene primers was used to estimate how many nucleated cells each sample contained. To quantify the absolute abundance of each unique TCRbeta CDR3 rearrangement, sequence reads were collapsed and filtered. For each sample, productive Simpson clonality was calculated by taking the square root of Simpson's diversity index across productive rearrangements. TCRdb limited this immuneACCESS table to in-frame rearrangements with V and J called. A share of clones is missing; checked studies link under half to unresolved V genes, and the rest is unexplained. That table furnishes V, J and clone size, whereas the DNA furnished D and trimming. The table for this sample lists 100,000 to 150,000 clones; approximately 81% of them were counted only once. The ten most abundant clones make up 1.4% of the sample.

Turning to this clone: Its target antigen remains unknown. No per-base quality is available; no much larger clone lies one base away.

The collaborating institutions used their own protocols to collect whole blood in K2EDTA tubes. For TCRbeta analysis, collaborators shipped samples in one of three forms: frozen whole blood, isolated PBMCs, or DNA extracted from either of those sample types. Here V drops 5 bases and J drops 4 bases, and the junction holds 5 bases not matched to any gene. Counted from cysteine to phenylalanine, this CDR3 has 16 amino acids. Left in the record is the CDR3 DNA by itself, 48 bases read in frame from the first base. Taken from the germline V gene, the CDR1 and CDR2 loops are SGHNT and YENEEA. The sequenced sample was peripheral blood. This receptor was taken from a man in his fifties or sixties with acute or convalescent COVID-19. The V and J genes are TRBV11-3 and TRBJ2-2, with TRBD2 matching 12 junction bases. The nucleotide sequence is given as TGTGCCAGCAGCAAACTAGCGGGAGGTAGCACCGGGGAGCTGTTTTTT. Its translation reads: CASSKLAGGSTGELFF.